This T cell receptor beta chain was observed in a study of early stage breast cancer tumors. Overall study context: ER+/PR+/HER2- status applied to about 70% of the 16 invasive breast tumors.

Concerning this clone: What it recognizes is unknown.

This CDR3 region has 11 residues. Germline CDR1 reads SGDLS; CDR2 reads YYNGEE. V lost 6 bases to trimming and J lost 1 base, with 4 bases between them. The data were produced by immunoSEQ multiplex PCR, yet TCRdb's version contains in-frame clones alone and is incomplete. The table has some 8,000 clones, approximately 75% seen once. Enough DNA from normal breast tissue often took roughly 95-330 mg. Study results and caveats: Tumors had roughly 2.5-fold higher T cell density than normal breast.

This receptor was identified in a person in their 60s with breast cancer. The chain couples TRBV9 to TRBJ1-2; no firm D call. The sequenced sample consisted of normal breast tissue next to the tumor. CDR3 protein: CASNNNYGYTF. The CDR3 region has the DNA TGTGCCAGCAACAATAACTATGGCTACACCTTC.